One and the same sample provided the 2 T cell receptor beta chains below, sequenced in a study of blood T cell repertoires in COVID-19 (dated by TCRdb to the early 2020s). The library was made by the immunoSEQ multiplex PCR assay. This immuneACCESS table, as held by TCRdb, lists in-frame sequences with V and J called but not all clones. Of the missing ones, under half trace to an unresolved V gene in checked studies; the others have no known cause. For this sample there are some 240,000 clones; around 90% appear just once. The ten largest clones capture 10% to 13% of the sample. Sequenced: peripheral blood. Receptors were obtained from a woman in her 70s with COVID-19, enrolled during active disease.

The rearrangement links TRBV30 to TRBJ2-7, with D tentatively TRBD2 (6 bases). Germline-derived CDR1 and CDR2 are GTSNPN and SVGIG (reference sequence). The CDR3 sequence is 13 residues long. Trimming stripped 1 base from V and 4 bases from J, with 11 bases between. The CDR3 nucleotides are TGTGCCTGGAGTGAAGGGGCGGGGTACGAGCAGTACTTC. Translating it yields CAWSEGAGYEQYF. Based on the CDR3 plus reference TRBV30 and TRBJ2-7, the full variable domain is SQTIHQWPATLVQPVGSPLSLECTVEGTSNPNLYWYRQAAGRGLQLLFYSVGIGQISSEVPQNLSASRPQDRQFILSSKKLLLSDSGFYLCAWSEGAGYEQYFGPGTRLTVT.

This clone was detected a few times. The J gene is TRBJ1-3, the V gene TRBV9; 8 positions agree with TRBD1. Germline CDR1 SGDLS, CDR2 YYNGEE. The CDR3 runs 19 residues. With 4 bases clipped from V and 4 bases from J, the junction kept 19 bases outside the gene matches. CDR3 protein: CASSPRWVPDRGGGNTIYF. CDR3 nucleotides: TGTGCCAGCAGCCCGCGTTGGGTCCCTGACAGGGGAGGCGGAAACACCATATATTTT.